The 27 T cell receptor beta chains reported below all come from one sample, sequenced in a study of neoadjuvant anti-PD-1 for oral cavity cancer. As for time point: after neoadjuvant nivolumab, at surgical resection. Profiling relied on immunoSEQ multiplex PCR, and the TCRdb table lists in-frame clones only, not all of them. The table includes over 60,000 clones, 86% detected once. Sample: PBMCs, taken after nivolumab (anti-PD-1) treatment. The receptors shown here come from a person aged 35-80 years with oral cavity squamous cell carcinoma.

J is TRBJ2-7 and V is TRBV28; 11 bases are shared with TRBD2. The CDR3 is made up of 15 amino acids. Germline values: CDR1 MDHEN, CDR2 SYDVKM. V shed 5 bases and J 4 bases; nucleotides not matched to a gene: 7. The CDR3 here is CASSLGASGRYEQYF. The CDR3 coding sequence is TGTGCCAGCAGTCTAGGGGCTAGCGGGAGGTACGAGCAGTACTTC.

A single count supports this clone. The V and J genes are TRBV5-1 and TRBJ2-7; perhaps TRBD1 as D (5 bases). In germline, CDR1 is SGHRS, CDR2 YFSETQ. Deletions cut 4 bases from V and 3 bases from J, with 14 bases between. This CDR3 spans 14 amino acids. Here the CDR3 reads CASSQDPDNYEQYF. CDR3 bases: TGCGCCAGCAGCCAGGATCCGGACAACTACGAGCAGTACTTC.

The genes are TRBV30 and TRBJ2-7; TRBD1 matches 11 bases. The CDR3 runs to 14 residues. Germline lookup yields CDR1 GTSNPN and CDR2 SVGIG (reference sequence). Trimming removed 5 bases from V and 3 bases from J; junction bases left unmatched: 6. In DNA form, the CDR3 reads TGTGCCTGGGAGCCGGGACAGGGGGACTACGAGCAGTACTTC. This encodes CAWEPGQGDYEQYF.

The DNA for the CDR3 is TGTGCCTGGAGTGAGACCGTGACTAGAGGCGAGACCCAGTACTTC. Translation: CAWSETVTRGETQYF. V and J are TRBV30 and TRBJ2-5, with D tentatively TRBD2 (6 bases). V was trimmed by 1 base and J by 5 bases, leaving 17 bases between them. Germline loops: CDR1 GTSNPN, CDR2 SVGIG (reference sequence). There are 15 residues in the CDR3.

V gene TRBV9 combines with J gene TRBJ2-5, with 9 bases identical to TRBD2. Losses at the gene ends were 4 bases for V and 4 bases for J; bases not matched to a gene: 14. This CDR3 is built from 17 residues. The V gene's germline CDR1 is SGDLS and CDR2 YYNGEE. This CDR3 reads CASSTILLASGAETQYF. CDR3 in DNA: TGTGCCAGCAGCACCATCCTCTTGGCTAGCGGGGCAGAGACCCAGTACTTC.

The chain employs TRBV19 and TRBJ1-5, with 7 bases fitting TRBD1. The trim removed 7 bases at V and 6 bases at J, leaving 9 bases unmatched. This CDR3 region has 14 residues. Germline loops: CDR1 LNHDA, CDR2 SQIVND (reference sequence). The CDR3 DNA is TGTGCCAGTAAAAGTACAGGGGTGCGTCAGCCCCAGCATTTT. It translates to CASKSTGVRQPQHF.

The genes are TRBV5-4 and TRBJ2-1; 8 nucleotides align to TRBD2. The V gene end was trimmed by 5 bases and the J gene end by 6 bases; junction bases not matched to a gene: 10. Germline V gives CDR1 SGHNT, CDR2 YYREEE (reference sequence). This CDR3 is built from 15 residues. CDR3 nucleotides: TGTGCCAGCAGTTGGCGCGGGGGGCGGGTCAATGAGCAGTTCTTC. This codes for CASSWRGGRVNEQFF. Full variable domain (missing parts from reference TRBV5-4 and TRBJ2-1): ETGVTQSPTHLIKTRGQQVTLRCSSQSGHNTVSWYQQALGQGPQFIFQYYREEENGRGNFPPRFSGLQFPNYSSELNVNALELDDSALYLCASSWRGGRVNEQFFGPGTRLTVL.

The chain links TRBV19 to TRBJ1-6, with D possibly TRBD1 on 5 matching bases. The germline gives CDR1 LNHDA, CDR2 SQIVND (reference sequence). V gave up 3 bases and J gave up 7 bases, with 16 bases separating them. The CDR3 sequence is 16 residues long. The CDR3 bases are TGTGCCAGTAGTATCGGAGAGGGGTTTTGGAATTCACCCCTCCACTTT. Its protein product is CASSIGEGFWNSPLHF.

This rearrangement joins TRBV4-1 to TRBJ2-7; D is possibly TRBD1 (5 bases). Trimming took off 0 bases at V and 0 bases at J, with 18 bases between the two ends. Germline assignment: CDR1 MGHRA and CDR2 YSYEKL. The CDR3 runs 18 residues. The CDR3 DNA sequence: TGCGCCAGCAGCCAAGAACCTAAGACAGCCTACGCCTCCTACGAGCAGTACTTC. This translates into CASSQEPKTAYASYEQYF.

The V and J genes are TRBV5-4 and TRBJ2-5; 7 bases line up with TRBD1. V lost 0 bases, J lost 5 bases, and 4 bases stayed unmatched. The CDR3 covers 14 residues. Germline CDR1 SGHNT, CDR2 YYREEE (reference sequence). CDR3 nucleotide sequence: TGTGCCAGCAGCTTGGCGCAGGGACAGGAGACCCAGTACTTC. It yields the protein CASSLAQGQETQYF.

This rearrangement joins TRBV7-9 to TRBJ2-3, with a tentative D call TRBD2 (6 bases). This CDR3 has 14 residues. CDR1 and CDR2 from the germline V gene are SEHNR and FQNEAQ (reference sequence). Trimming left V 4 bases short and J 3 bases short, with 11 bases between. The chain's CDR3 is CASSWREKTDTQYF. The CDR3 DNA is TGTGCCAGCAGCTGGCGGGAAAAAACAGATACGCAGTATTTT.

CDR3 sequence (DNA): TGCAGCGTTATGAGGGGTGAAAAACTGTTTTTT. It translates to CSVMRGEKLFF. The rearrangement links TRBV29-1 to TRBJ1-4; a weak D match, TRBD1 (5 bases). This CDR3 has 11 residues. CDR1 SQVTM and CDR2 ANQGSEA come from the germline V gene. V lost 5 bases to trimming and J lost 7 bases, with 8 bases between them.

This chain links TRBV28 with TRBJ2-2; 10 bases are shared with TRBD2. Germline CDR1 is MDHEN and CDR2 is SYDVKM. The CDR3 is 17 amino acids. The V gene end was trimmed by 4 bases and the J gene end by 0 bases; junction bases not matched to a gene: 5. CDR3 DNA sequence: TGTGCCAGCAGTTGGCTTCTAGCGGGAGCGAACACCGGGGAGCTGTTTTTT. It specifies CASSWLLAGANTGELFF.

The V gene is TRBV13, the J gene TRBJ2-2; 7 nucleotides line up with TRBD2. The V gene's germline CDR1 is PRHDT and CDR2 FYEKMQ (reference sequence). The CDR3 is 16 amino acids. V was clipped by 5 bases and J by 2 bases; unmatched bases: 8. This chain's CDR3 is CASSRSSGVNTGELFF. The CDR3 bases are TGTGCCAGCAGCCGGTCAAGCGGGGTCAACACCGGGGAGCTGTTTTTT.

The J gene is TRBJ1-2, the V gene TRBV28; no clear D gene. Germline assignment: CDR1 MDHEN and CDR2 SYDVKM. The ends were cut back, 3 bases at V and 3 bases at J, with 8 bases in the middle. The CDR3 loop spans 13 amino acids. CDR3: CASSFTGDYGYTF. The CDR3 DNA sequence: TGTGCCAGCAGTTTCACCGGGGACTATGGCTACACCTTC.

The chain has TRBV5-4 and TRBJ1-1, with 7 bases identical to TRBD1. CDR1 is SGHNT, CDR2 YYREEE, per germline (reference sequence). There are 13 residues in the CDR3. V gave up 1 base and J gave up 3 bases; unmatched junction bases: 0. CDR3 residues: CASSLRGHTEAFF. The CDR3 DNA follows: TGTGCCAGCAGCTTGAGGGGGCACACTGAAGCTTTCTTT.

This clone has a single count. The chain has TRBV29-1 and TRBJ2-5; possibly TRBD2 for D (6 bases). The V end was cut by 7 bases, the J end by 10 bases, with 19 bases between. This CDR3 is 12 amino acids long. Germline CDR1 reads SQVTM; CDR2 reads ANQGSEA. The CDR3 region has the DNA TGCAGCGGGGGTGAGAGGATGGGAGGCCAGTACTTC. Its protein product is CSGGERMGGQYF.

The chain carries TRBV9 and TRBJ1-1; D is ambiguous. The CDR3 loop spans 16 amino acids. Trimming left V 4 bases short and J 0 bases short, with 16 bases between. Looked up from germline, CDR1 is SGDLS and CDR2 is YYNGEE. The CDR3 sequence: CASSPGTSLMNTEAFF. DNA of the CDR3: TGTGCCAGCAGCCCAGGAACGAGTCTCATGAACACTGAAGCTTTCTTT.

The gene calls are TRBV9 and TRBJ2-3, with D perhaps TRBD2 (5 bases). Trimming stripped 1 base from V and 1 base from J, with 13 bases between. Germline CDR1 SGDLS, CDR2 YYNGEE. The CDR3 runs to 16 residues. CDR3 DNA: TGTGCCAGCAGCGTAAAAGCTGGCGGGCGCACAGATACGCAGTATTTT. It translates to CASSVKAGGRTDTQYF.

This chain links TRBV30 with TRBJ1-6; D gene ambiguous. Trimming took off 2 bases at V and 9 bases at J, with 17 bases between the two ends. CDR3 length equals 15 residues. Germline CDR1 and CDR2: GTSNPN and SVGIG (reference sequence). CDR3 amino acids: CAWSNKAGRGSPLHF. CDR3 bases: TGTGCCTGGAGTAATAAGGCCGGGCGAGGTTCACCCCTCCACTTT.

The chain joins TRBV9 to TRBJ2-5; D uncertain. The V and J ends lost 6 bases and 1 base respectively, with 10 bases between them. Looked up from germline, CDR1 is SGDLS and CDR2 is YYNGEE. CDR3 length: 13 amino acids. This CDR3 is CASMTASQETQYF. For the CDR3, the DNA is TGTGCCAGCATGACGGCATCCCAAGAGACCCAGTACTTC.

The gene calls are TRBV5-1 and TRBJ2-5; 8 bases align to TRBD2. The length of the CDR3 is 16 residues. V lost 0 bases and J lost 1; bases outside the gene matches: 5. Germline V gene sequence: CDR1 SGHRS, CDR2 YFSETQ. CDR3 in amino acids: CASSLVAGGPQETQYF. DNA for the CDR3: TGCGCCAGCAGCTTGGTTGCGGGAGGCCCCCAAGAGACCCAGTACTTC.

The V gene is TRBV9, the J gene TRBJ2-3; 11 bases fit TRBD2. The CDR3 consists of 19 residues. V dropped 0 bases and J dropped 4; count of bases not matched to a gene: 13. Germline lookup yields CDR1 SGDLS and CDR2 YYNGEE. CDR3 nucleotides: TGTGCCAGCAGCGTAGGTTTCACTAGCGGGAGCACGGGTGCAGATACGCAGTATTTT. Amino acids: CASSVGFTSGSTGADTQYF.

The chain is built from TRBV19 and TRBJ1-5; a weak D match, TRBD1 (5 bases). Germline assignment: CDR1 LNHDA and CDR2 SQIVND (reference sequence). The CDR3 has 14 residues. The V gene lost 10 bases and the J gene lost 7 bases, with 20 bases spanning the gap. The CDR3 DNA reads TGTGCCACCGGCGGGGGGAATAAGGGACAGCCCCAGCATTTT. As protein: CATGGGNKGQPQHF.

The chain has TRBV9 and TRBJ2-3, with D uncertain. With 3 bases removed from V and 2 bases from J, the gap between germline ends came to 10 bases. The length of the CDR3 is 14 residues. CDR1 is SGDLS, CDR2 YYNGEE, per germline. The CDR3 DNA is TGTGCCAGCAGCGACATAGGCCACACAGATACGCAGTATTTT. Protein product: CASSDIGHTDTQYF.

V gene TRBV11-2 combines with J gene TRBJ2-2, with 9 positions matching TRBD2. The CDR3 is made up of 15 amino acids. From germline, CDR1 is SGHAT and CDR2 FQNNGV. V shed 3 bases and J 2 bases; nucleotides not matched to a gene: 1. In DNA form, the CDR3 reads TGTGCCAGCAGCTTGGGACTAGCTAACACCGGGGAGCTGTTTTTT. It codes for CASSLGLANTGELFF.

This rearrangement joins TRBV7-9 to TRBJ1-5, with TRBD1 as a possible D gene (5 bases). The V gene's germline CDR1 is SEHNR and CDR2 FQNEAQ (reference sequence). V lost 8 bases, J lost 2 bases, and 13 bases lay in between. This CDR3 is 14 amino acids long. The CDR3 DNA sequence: TGTGCCAGCTCGGGGGGTCTCGGCAATCAGCCCCAGCATTTT. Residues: CASSGGLGNQPQHF.